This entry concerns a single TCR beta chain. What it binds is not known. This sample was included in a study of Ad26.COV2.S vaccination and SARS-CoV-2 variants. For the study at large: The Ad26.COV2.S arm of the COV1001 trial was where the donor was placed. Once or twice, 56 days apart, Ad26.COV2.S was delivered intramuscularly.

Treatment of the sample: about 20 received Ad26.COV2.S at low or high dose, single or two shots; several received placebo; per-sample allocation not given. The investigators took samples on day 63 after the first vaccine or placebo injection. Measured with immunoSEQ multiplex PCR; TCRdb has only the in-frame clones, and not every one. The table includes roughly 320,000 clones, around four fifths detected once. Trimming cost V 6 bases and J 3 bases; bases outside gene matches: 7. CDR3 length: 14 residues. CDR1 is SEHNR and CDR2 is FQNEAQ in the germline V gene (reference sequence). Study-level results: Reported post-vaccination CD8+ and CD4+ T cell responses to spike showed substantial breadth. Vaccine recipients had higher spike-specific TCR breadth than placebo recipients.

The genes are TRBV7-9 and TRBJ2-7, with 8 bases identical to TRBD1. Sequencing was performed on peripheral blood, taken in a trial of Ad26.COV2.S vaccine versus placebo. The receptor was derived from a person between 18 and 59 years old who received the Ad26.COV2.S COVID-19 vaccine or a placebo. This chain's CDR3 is CASSWGDRYYEQYF. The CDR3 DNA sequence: TGTGCCAGCAGTTGGGGGGACAGGTACTACGAGCAGTACTTC.